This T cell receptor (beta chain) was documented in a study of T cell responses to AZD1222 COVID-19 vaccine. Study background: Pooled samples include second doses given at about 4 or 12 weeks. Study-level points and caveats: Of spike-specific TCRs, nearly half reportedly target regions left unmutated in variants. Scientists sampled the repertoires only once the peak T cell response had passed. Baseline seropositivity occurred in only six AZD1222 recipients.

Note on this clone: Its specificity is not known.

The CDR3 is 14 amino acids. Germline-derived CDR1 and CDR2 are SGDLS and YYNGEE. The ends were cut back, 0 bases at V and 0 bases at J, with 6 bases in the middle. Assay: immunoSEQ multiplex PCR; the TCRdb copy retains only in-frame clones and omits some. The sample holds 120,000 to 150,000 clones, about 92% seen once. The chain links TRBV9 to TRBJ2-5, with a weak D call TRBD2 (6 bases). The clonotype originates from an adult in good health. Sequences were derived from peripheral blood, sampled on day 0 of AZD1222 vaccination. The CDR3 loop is CASSVGGNQETQYF. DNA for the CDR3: TGTGCCAGCAGCGTAGGCGGGAACCAAGAGACCCAGTACTTC.